These 20 T cell receptor beta chains originate from one sample sequenced in a study of blood T cell repertoires in COVID-19. Sequencing was performed with immunoSEQ multiplex PCR; in TCRdb, only in-frame clones are kept and a portion is missing. Seen here are hundreds of thousands of clones, roughly 90% observed once, and the top ten hold about 4%. Material for sequencing was PBMCs or T cells enriched from blood (not recorded which). The receptors come from a woman younger than 45 who had been exposed to COVID-19.

J is TRBJ1-2 and V is TRBV27; D is undetermined. Germline V gene data show CDR1 as MNHEY and CDR2 as SMNVEV (reference sequence). This CDR3 spans 12 amino acids. The V end lost 6 bases, the J end lost 4 bases, and 9 bases lay between the germline ends. This CDR3 reads CASSLRGYGYTF. The CDR3 DNA sequence: TGTGCCAGCAGCCTTCGGGGCTATGGCTACACCTTC.

The chain has TRBV9 and TRBJ1-5; D not certain. CDR1 SGDLS and CDR2 YYNGEE come from the germline V gene. The V end lost 0 bases, the J end lost 0 bases, and 4 bases lay between the germline ends. This CDR3 has 14 amino acids. The CDR3 region is CASSVAGSNQPQHF. CDR3 nucleotides: TGTGCCAGCAGCGTAGCAGGTAGCAATCAGCCCCAGCATTTT.

This clone was seen only once. J is TRBJ2-6 and V is TRBV27; 7 bases are shared with TRBD2. The CDR3 runs 16 residues. J was trimmed by 2 bases and V by 2 bases; bases with no gene match: 3. CDR1 is MNHEY and CDR2 is SMNVEV in the germline V gene (reference sequence). The CDR3 spells CASSLLGGTGANVLTF. As DNA, the CDR3 is TGTGCCAGCAGTTTACTGGGGGGGACTGGGGCCAACGTCCTGACTTTC.

The V call is TRBV9, the J call TRBJ2-4; D is perhaps TRBD1 (5 bases). The CDR3 spans 14 residues. Deletions cut 0 bases from V and 11 bases from J, with 15 bases between. Germline assignment: CDR1 SGDLS and CDR2 YYNGEE. In DNA, the CDR3 is TGTGCCAGCAGCGTAGCCAGGGCCGCGACCGTTCAGTACTTC. Its translation is CASSVARAATVQYF.

V gene TRBV24-1 combines with J gene TRBJ1-1, with 9 positions matching TRBD1. This CDR3 region has 14 residues. V shed 7 bases and J 2 bases; nucleotides not matched to a gene: 4. Germline loops: CDR1 KGHDR, CDR2 SFDVKD. CDR3 coding DNA: TGTGCCACCAGGGGGACAGGGAGAAACACTGAAGCTTTCTTT. Protein product: CATRGTGRNTEAFF.

The chain recombines TRBV7-6 with TRBJ2-1; D gene unclear. CDR1 is SGHVS and CDR2 is FNYEAQ in the germline V gene. The V and J ends lost 5 bases and 0 bases respectively, with 11 bases between them. The CDR3 spans 15 residues. The CDR3 spells CASSLTYSSYNEQFF. CDR3 nucleotide sequence: TGTGCCAGCAGCCTGACTTATAGCTCCTACAATGAGCAGTTCTTC.

The chain links TRBV3-1 (or the pseudogene TRBV3-2) to TRBJ2-7; 8 nucleotides line up with TRBD2. The germline V gene encodes CDR1 LGHDT and CDR2 YNNKEL (reference sequence). CDR3 length: 15 residues. V gave up 3 bases and J gave up 3 bases; unmatched junction bases: 7. The CDR3 here is CASSQSTSGDYEQYF. CDR3 nucleotide sequence: TGTGCCAGCAGCCAGTCAACTAGCGGAGACTACGAGCAGTACTTC.

This clone was counted a few times. The rearrangement uses TRBV13 and TRBJ1-2; a possible D gene is TRBD1 (5 bases). Per germline, CDR1 PRHDT and CDR2 FYEKMQ (reference sequence). CDR3 size: 16 residues. Trimming removed 2 bases from V and 2 bases from J, with 15 bases in between. The DNA for the CDR3 is TGTGCCAGCAGCTTACGGGCCGGGGGGGTAAACTATGGCTACACCTTC. It encodes CASSLRAGGVNYGYTF.

This sequence joins TRBV28 and TRBJ1-2, with D possibly matching TRBD1 (6 bases). Deletions cut 5 bases from V and 5 bases from J, with 15 bases between. This CDR3 comprises 14 residues. Germline lookup yields CDR1 MDHEN and CDR2 SYDVKM. DNA for the CDR3: TGTGCCAGCAGTCCAGGGGTCGGGGGGTATGGCTACACCTTC. Protein sequence: CASSPGVGGYGYTF.

The chain uses TRBV27 and TRBJ2-3, with D possibly TRBD1 on 5 matching bases. The germline V gene has CDR1 MNHEY and CDR2 SMNVEV (reference sequence). Trimming pared 6 bases from V and 0 bases from J, leaving 13 bases between. The CDR3 consists of 15 residues. DNA for the CDR3: TGTGCCAGCAGCCGACTCCAGGGAAGCACAGATACGCAGTATTTT. Protein product: CASSRLQGSTDTQYF.

About this clone: Mismatch with germline at one junction end may stem from a read error. V gene TRBV7-3 combines with J gene TRBJ2-7; no clear D gene. The CDR3 runs to 13 residues. Germline CDR1 and CDR2: SGHTA and FQGTGA. CDR3 DNA sequence: TGTGCCAGCAGCTTAAATGGTGGGCGCGAGAAGTACTTC. This translates into CASSLNGGREKYF.

V gene TRBV6-1 combines with J gene TRBJ2-7; the D gene is possibly TRBD1 (5 bases). The CDR3 contains 13 residues. Germline CDR1 MNHNS, CDR2 SASEGT. V was trimmed by 2 bases and J by 7 bases, leaving 12 bases between them. The CDR3 here is CASSEKTEWEQYF. CDR3 DNA sequence: TGTGCCAGCAGTGAAAAGACAGAGTGGGAGCAGTACTTC.

J is TRBJ2-5 and V is TRBV24-1; 10 nucleotides line up with TRBD1. This CDR3 is built from 16 residues. With 5 bases clipped from V and 2 bases from J, the junction kept 7 bases outside the gene matches. Germline CDR1 KGHDR, CDR2 SFDVKD. This CDR3 reads CATSGPSDRGQETQYF. As DNA, the CDR3 is TGTGCCACCAGTGGCCCCTCGGACAGGGGGCAAGAGACCCAGTACTTC.

V gene TRBV12-5 combines with J gene TRBJ2-7; no clear D gene. The germline V and J ends were trimmed by 5 bases and 5 bases, with 7 bases remaining between them. Germline V lookup: CDR1 LGHNT, CDR2 FRNRAP. CDR3 size: 11 residues. CDR3 DNA: TGTGCTAGTGGTACTGGAGACGAGCAGTACTTC. Its translation is CASGTGDEQYF.

The J gene is TRBJ1-2, the V gene TRBV27; D not resolved. The CDR3 extends over 15 amino acids. The germline V and J ends were trimmed by 5 bases and 8 bases, with 21 bases remaining between them. Germline V lookup: CDR1 MNHEY, CDR2 SMNVEV (reference sequence). The chain's CDR3 is CASSRRRFPSGGYTF. The CDR3 nucleotides read TGTGCCAGCAGTCGAAGACGGTTCCCTTCGGGGGGCTACACCTTC.

The rearrangement links TRBV7-9 to TRBJ2-7; 10 nucleotides agree with TRBD1. Germline V gene sequence: CDR1 SEHNR, CDR2 FQNEAQ (reference sequence). CDR3 length: 19 residues. The J segment lost 0 bases and the V segment lost 1 base, leaving 12 bases of the junction unmatched. DNA for the CDR3: TGTGCCAGCAGCTTAGAACGGGGACAGGGGTCAAAATACTCCTACGAGCAGTACTTC. This encodes CASSLERGQGSKYSYEQYF.

The chain couples TRBV28 to TRBJ1-1; a possible D gene is TRBD1 (5 bases). The CDR3 has 15 amino acids. Trimming shortened V by 6 bases and J by 0 bases, and 14 bases separated the two germline ends. Germline V CDR1 and CDR2: MDHEN, SYDVKM. The CDR3 sequence is CASSWQGGMNTEAFF. CDR3 nucleotides: TGTGCCAGCAGCTGGCAGGGTGGTATGAACACTGAAGCTTTCTTT.

This clone was seen a handful of times. One end of the junction does not line up with germline, which may come from a read error. CDR3 in amino acids: CASSQDHGGLHF. The CDR3 DNA is TGTGCCAGCAGCCAAGATCACGGAGGCCTACACTTC. This sequence joins TRBV3-1 (or the pseudogene TRBV3-2) and TRBJ1-2; D not certain. The CDR3 contains 12 residues. Germline CDR1 reads LGHDT; CDR2 reads YNNKEL (reference sequence).

This clone turned up a few times. The rearrangement links TRBV15 to TRBJ1-2; unclear D gene. Germline CDR1 is LNHNV and CDR2 is YYDKDF (reference sequence). The CDR3 extends over 15 amino acids. Between the trimmed V and J ends, which lost 1 base and 4 bases, there was a span of 13 bases. The CDR3 DNA reads TGTGCCACCAGCAGAGGGAGGGTATTGTCCTATGGCTACACCTTC. Translation: CATSRGRVLSYGYTF.

V usage is TRBV5-6 and J usage is TRBJ1-2, with 9 bases matching TRBD1. J was trimmed by 11 bases and V by 3 bases; bases with no gene match: 17. Germline V gene sequence: CDR1 SGHDT, CDR2 YYEEEE. The CDR3 sequence is 16 residues long. The chain's CDR3 is CASSSTGGGNPRGYTF. The DNA of the CDR3 is TGTGCCAGCAGCTCGACAGGGGGTGGTAATCCGAGGGGGTACACCTTC.